Each of the 2 T cell receptor beta chains below was sequenced from the same sample in a study of Ad26.COV2.S vaccination and SARS-CoV-2 variants. The table came from immunoSEQ multiplex PCR; TCRdb's copy has only in-frame clones and leaves some out. The table has about 350,000 clones, around 90% seen once. Sequencing was performed on peripheral blood, taken after recovery from COVID-19. These TCRs come from a human donor who had recovered from COVID-19.

The chain links TRBV6-5 to TRBJ1-1, with 8 bases matching TRBD1. V dropped 4 bases and J dropped 2; count of bases not matched to a gene: 6. The length of the CDR3 is 15 residues. From germline, CDR1 is MNHEY and CDR2 SVGAGI. The CDR3 reads CASSSQAGGNTEAFF. The CDR3, as DNA: TGTGCCAGCAGTTCCCAAGCAGGGGGCAACACTGAAGCTTTCTTT.

The chain couples TRBV14 to TRBJ1-2; D uncertain. The germline CDR1 and CDR2 sequences are SGHDN and FVKESK. The ends were cut back, 2 bases at V and 4 bases at J, with 8 bases in the middle. The CDR3 runs to 13 residues. CDR3 coding DNA: TGTGCCAGCAGCCAACCGGGCACCTATGGCTACACCTTC. Protein: CASSQPGTYGYTF.